This note documents a single TCR beta chain sequence. The CDR3 is 15 residues long. The ends were cut back, 0 bases at V and 4 bases at J, with 8 bases in the middle. Germline CDR1 reads SGHDT; CDR2 reads YYEEEE. The data were taken from a study of blood T cell repertoires in COVID-19. Study-wide background: Some COVID-19 samples were acute and others convalescent; all came from the United States, Italy and Spain.

Sequencing used immunoSEQ multiplex PCR; TCRdb keeps in-frame clones, though not all of them. The data show 200,000 to 300,000 clones, with about 80% seen just once and 1.9% held by the top ten. The receptor was derived from a woman older than 75 with acute or convalescent COVID-19. This rearrangement joins TRBV5-6 to TRBJ1-6; D is unresolved. Specimen: peripheral blood. As DNA, the CDR3 is TGTGCCAGCAGCTTGGGGTGGCAGTATAATTCACCCCTCCACTTT. It encodes CASSLGWQYNSPLHF.